Ten or more counts support the clone carrying this T cell receptor (beta chain). Its antigen is undetermined. From the reads, TCRdb called clonotypes with MiXCR, one entry per CDR3 protein. The sample includes some 240,000 distinct CDR3 sequences, over 15% of them seen just once. The record originates from a study of T cell repertoires in cytomegalovirus infection. As for the study in general: From public TCR beta signatures came an indication of both CMV infection and matching HLA type.

The CDR3 is 14 amino acids. Germline V gene data show CDR1 as SGHTA and CDR2 as FQGNSA. V lost 10 bases and J lost 0, with 10 bases in between. Study findings and constraints: The cumulative frequency of public TCR beta families distinguished individuals who carried CMV together with the relevant HLA. Clonotype analysis showed dominance of the ex vivo response by HLA-C-restricted CMV-specific TCR beta clonotypes.

Sequencing was carried out using CD8+ T cells from PBMCs. The source of this sequence is a human donor in good health (CMV status not recorded). Some clones in this sample may be carry-over from other donors' samples. V usage is TRBV7-2 and J usage is TRBJ2-6; D is uncertain. The CDR3 loop reads CATRPDSGANVLTF. In nucleotides, the CDR3 is TGTGCCACCAGACCGGACTCTGGGGCCAACGTCCTGACTTTC.